What follows are 10 T cell receptor beta chains derived from one specimen sequenced in a study of CD8+CD57+ T cells in acquired aplastic anemia. Sequencing involved patients with CD8+CD57+ cell expansion previously shown by flow cytometry. Genomic DNA templated the TCR beta VDJ and CDR3 profiling. TCRdb reprocessed the reads with MiXCR, giving one entry per CDR3 protein. Of fewer than 200,000 distinct CDR3 sequences in the sample, less than 50% were seen once. The sequencing input was sorted CD4+, CD8+, or CD8+CD57+ T cells (not recorded which) from PBMCs. These receptors were collected from a human donor with aplastic anemia.

This clonotype has just one count. This chain links TRBV2 with TRBJ1-4; D is possibly TRBD1 (6 bases). CDR1 is SNHLY, CDR2 FYNNEI, per germline. The CDR3 runs to 17 residues. The CDR3 region has the DNA TGTGTCAGGAGTCGGCTGCCTACAGGGTCGAGGAATGAAAAACTGTTTTTT. Translated, it gives CVRSRLPTGSRNEKLFF.

The sample holds one count of this clonotype. The chain joins TRBV6-1 to TRBJ1-2; 7 bases are a match to TRBD1. Per the germline V gene, CDR1 is MNHNS and CDR2 is SASEGT. The CDR3 has 14 amino acids. The V segment lost 0 bases and the J segment 4 bases; nucleotides outside the gene matches: 2. CDR3 nucleotide sequence: TGTGCCAGCAGTGAAGCGGACAGGATCTATGGCTACACCTTC. The encoded protein is CASSEADRIYGYTF.

J is TRBJ1-2 and V is TRBV29-1; the match to TRBD1 covers 10 bases. CDR1 SQVTM and CDR2 ANQGSEA come from the germline V gene. The V and J ends lost 7 bases and 8 bases, in that order; junction bases with no gene match: 16. This CDR3 spans 15 amino acids. CDR3 nucleotides: TGCAGCGCCCAGGGAGGGACAGGGGACAGGTGGGGCTACACCTTC. As protein: CSAQGGTGDRWGYTF.

This clonotype was counted ten times or more. This sequence joins TRBV2 and TRBJ1-2; D is unresolved. Trimming removed 3 bases from V and 2 bases from J, with 13 bases in between. CDR1 SNHLY and CDR2 FYNNEI come from the germline V gene. This CDR3 has 15 amino acids. The CDR3 is CASSDFRSENYGYTF. DNA of the CDR3: TGTGCCAGCAGTGATTTTAGGTCGGAGAACTATGGCTACACCTTC.

This clonotype showed up just a few times. An end of the junction does not agree with germline; a read error may underlie this. The V and J genes are TRBV2 and TRBJ2-7; D possibly corresponds to TRBD1 (6 bases). This CDR3 region has 14 residues. CDR1 and CDR2 (germline): SNHLY, FYNNEI. In DNA, the CDR3 is TGCGCCAGCTCCCCCGACAGGATTTCCTACGAGCAGTACTTC. This codes for CASSPDRISYEQYF.

This clonotype was observed many times. V is TRBV20-1 and J is TRBJ2-7; D ambiguous. Trimming pared 6 bases from V and 0 bases from J, leaving 9 bases between. Germline V gene data show CDR1 as DFQATT and CDR2 as SNEGSKA (reference sequence). The length of the CDR3 is 12 residues. CDR3 protein: CSAMATSYEQYF. The CDR3, as DNA: TGCAGTGCGATGGCGACCTCCTACGAGCAGTACTTC.

This clonotype is termed medium-sized. This chain uses TRBV29-1 with TRBJ2-5, with 9 bases aligning to TRBD1. The CDR3 is made up of 13 amino acids. Germline lookup yields CDR1 SQVTM and CDR2 ANQGSEA. Losses at the gene ends were 4 bases for V and 5 bases for J; bases not matched to a gene: 5. CDR3 sequence (DNA): TGCAGCGTTGGACAGGGGGGACGGGAGACCCAGTACTTC. Its translation: CSVGQGGRETQYF.

At least ten counts were recorded for this clonotype. The chain links TRBV7-9 to TRBJ2-3; no reliable D call. V was trimmed by 5 bases and J by 2 bases, leaving 14 bases between them. There are 15 residues in the CDR3. CDR1 is SEHNR, CDR2 FQNEAQ, per germline (reference sequence). The CDR3 sequence: CASSLDRTATDTQYF. The CDR3 nucleotides read TGTGCCAGCAGCCTTGACCGTACGGCCACAGATACGCAGTATTTT.

A word on this clonotype: One end of the junction is discordant with germline, which a read error may explain. The chain recombines TRBV7-8 with TRBJ2-7; perhaps TRBD1 as D (8 bases). Germline V gives CDR1 SGHVS, CDR2 FQNEAQ. The CDR3 spans 13 residues. The CDR3 reads CASGKDRGYEQYF. CDR3 DNA: TGCGCCAGCGGGAAAGACAGGGGTTACGAGCAGTACTTC.

This clonotype was seen more than once but under ten times. The chain links TRBV25-1 to TRBJ1-2; D ambiguous. Germline V gene lookup returns CDR1 MGHDK and CDR2 SYGVNS. The CDR3 is 13 amino acids. The CDR3 sequence is CASESLGNYGYTF. CDR3 nucleotide sequence: TGTGCGTCAGAAAGTCTCGGGAACTATGGCTACACCTTC.